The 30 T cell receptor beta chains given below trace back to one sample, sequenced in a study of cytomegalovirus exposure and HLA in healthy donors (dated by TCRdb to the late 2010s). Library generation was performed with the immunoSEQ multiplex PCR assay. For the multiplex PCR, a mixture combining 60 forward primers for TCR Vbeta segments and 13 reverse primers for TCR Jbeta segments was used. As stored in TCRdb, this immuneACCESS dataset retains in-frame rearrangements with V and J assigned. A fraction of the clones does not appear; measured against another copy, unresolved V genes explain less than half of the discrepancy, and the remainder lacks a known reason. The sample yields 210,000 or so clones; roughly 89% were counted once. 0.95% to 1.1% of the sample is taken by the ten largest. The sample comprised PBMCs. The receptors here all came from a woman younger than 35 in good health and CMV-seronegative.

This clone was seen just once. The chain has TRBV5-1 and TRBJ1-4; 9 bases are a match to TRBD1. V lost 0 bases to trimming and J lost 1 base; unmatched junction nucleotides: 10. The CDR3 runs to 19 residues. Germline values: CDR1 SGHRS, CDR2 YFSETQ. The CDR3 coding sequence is TGCGCCAGCAGCTTGGACCCCGGGGGGACAGGGATAACTAATGAAAAACTGTTTTTT. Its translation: CASSLDPGGTGITNEKLFF.

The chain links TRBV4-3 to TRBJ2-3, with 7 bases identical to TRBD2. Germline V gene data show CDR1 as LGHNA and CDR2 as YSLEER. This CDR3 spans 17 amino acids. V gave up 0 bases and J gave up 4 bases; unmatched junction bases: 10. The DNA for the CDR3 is TGCGCCAGCAGCCAAGATGGGAGGGGAGGATACTCAGATACGCAGTATTTT. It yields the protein CASSQDGRGGYSDTQYF.

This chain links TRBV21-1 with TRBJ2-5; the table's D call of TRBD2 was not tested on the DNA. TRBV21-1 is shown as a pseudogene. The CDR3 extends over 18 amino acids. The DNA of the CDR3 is TGTGCCAGCAGCACCCCATCGCAACTAGATCTTACACAAGAGACCCAGTACTTC. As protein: CASSTPSQLDLTQETQYF.

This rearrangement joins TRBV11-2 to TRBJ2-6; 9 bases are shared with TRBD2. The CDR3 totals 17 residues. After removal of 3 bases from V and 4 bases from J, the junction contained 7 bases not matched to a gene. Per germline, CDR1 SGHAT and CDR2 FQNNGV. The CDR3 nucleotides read TGTGCCAGCAGCTTCCGGCTAGCGGGGTTCGGGGCCAACGTCCTGACTTTC. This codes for CASSFRLAGFGANVLTF.

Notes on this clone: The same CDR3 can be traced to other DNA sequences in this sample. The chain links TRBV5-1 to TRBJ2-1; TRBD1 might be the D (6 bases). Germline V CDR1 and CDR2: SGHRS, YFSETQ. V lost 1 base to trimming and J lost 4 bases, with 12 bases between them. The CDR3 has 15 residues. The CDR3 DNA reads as TGCGCCAGCAGCTTGTCTGGGCAGGGGTACAATGAGCAGTTCTTC. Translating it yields CASSLSGQGYNEQFF. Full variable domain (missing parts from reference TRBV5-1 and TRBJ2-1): KAGVTQTPRYLIKTRGQQVTLSCSPISGHRSVSWYQQTPGQGLQFLFEYFSETQRNKGNFPGRFSGRQFSNSRSEMNVSTLELGDSALYLCASSLSGQGYNEQFFGPGTRLTVL.

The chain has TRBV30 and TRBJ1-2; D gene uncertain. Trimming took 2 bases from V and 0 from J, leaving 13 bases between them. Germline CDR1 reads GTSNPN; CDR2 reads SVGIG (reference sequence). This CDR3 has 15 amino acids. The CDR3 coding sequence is TGTGCCTGGAGTTCCCAGGATTTAGCTAACTATGGCTACACCTTC. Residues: CAWSSQDLANYGYTF.

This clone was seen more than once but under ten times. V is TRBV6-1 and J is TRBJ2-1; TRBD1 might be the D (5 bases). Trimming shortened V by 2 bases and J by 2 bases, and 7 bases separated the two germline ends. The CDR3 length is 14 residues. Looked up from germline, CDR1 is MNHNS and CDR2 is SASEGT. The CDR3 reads CASSERGPYNEQFF. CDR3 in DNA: TGTGCCAGCAGTGAAAGGGGCCCCTACAATGAGCAGTTCTTC.

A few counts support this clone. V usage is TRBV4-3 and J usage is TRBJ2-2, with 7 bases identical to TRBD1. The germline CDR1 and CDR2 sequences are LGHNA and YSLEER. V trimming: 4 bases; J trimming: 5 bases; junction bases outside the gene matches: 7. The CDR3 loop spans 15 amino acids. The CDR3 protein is CASSLGGAGTGELFF. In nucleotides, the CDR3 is TGCGCCAGCAGCCTAGGGGGCGCTGGTACCGGGGAGCTGTTTTTT.

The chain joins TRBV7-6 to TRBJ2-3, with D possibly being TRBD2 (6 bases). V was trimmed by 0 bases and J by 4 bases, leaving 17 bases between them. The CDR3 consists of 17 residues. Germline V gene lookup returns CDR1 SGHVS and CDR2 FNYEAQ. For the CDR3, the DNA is TGTGCCAGCAGCTTAGCGTCCCCGGGGAGGTCTGCAGATACGCAGTATTTT. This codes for CASSLASPGRSADTQYF.

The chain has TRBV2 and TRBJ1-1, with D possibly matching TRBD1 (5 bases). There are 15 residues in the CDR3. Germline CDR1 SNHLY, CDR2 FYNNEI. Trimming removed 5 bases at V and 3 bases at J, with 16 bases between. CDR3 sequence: CASSPITSRDTEAFF. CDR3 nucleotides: TGTGCCAGCAGTCCAATTACGAGCAGGGACACTGAAGCTTTCTTT.

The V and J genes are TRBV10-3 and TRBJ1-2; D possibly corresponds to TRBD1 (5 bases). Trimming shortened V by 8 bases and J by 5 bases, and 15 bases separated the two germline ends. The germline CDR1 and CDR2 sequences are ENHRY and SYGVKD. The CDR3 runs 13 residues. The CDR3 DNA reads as TGTGCCATCGTCGCTCAGGGCTATTATGGCTACACCTTC. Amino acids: CAIVAQGYYGYTF.

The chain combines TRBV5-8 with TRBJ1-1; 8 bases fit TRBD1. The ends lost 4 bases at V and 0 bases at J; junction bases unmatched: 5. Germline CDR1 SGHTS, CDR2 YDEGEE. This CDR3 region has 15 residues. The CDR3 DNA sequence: TGTGCCAGCAGCGAATACAGGGGGGTGAACACTGAAGCTTTCTTT. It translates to CASSEYRGVNTEAFF.

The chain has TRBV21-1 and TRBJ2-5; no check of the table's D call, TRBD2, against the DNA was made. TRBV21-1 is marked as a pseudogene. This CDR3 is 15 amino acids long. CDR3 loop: CASSKGGGGQETQYF. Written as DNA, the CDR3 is TGTGCCAGCAGCAAAGGTGGGGGAGGGCAAGAGACCCAGTACTTC.

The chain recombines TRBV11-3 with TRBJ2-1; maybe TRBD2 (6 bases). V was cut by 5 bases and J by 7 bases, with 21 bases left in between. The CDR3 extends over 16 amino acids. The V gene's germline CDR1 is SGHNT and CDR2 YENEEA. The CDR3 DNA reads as TGTGCCAGCAGCGGAGACGGCGGGATTGATAGAAATGAGCAGTTCTTC. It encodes CASSGDGGIDRNEQFF.

The CDR3 region has the DNA TGCGCCAGCAGCCCCAAGATATCCAGCGGGGGTCGAGAGACCCAGTACTTC. The encoded protein is CASSPKISSGGRETQYF. The V gene is TRBV4-3, the J gene TRBJ2-5, with 8 bases that match TRBD2. Germline CDR1 reads LGHNA; CDR2 reads YSLEER. V lost 4 bases and J lost 4; bases outside the gene matches: 14. The CDR3 has 17 residues.

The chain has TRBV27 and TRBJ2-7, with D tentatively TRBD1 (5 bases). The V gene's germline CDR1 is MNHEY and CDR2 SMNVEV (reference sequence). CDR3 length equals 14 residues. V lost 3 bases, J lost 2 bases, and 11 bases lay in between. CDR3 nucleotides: TGTGCCAGCAGTTTTTCCAGGGCTACCTACGAGCAGTACTTC. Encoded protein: CASSFSRATYEQYF.

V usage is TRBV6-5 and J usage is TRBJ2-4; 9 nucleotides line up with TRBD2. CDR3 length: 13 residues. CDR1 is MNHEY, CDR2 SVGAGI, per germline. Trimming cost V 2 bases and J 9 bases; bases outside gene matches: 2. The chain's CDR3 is CASSYPAGGIQYF. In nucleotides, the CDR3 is TGTGCCAGCAGTTACCCAGCGGGGGGCATTCAGTACTTC.

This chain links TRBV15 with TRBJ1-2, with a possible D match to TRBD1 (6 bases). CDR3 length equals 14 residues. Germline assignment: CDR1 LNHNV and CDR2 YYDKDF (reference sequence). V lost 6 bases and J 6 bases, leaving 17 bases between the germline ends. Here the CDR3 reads CATSRFGGANGYTF. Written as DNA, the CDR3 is TGTGCCACCAGTAGATTTGGGGGCGCGAATGGCTACACCTTC.

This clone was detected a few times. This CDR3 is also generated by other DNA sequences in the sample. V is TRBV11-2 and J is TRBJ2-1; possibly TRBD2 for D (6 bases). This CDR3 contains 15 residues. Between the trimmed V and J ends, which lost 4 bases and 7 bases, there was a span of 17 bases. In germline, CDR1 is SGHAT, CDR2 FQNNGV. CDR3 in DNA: TGTGCCAGCAGCTCCCTAGCAGGAGGGTTAAATGAGCAGTTCTTC. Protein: CASSSLAGGLNEQFF.

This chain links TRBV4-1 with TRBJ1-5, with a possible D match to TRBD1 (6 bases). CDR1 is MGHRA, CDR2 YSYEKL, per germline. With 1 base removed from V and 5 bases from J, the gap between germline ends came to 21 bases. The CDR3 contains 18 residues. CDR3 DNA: TGCGCCAGCAGCCAAGCAACGAAACGGACAGTCTTTTATCAGCCCCAGCATTTT. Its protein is CASSQATKRTVFYQPQHF.

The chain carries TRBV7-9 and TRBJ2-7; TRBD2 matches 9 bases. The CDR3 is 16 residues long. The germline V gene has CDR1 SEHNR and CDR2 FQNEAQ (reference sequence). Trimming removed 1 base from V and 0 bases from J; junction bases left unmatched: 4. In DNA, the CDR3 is TGTGCCAGCAGCTTAGAGGTAGCGGGAGTCTCCTACGAGCAGTACTTC. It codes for CASSLEVAGVSYEQYF.

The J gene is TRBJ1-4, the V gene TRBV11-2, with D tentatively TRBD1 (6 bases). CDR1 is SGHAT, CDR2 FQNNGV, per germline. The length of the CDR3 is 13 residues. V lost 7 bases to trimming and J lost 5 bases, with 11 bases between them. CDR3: CASNYDRNEKLFF. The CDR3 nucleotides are TGTGCCAGCAACTATGACAGGAATGAAAAACTGTTTTTT.

DNA for the CDR3: TGCGCCAGCAGCCAAGATTACCTCTACGAGCAGTACTTC. This sequence encodes CASSQDYLYEQYF. V usage is TRBV4-3 and J usage is TRBJ2-5; D remains unclear. The assigned J gene may be wrong: the sequence end matches TRBJ2-7 better. The germline CDR1 and CDR2 sequences are LGHNA and YSLEER. The CDR3 length is 13 residues.

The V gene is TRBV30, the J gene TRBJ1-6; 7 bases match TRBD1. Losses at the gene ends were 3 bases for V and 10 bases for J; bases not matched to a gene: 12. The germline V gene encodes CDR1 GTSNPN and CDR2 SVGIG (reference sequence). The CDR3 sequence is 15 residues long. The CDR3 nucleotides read TGTGCCTGGAGGGACACGACAGGGATTCAATCACCCCTCCACTTT. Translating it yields CAWRDTTGIQSPLHF.

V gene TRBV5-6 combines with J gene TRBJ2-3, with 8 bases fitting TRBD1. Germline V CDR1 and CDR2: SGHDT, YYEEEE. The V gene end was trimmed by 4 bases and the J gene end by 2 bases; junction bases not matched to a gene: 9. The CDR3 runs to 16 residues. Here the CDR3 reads CASSRPGGASTDTQYF. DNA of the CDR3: TGTGCCAGCAGCAGGCCAGGGGGCGCCTCCACAGATACGCAGTATTTT.

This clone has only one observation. CDR3 residues: CASSPSAGTSNEQFF. In DNA, the CDR3 is TGTGCCAGTAGTCCCTCCGCTGGGACTAGTAATGAGCAGTTCTTC. The J gene is TRBJ2-1, the V gene TRBV19; 8 nucleotides match TRBD2. The CDR3 covers 15 residues. V lost 5 bases, J lost 7 bases, and 10 bases stayed unmatched. Per germline, CDR1 LNHDA and CDR2 SQIVND (reference sequence).

The CDR3 sequence is CASRITGQGGGYTF. In DNA form, the CDR3 reads TGTGCCAGCAGGATAACAGGACAGGGTGGCGGCTACACCTTC. J is TRBJ1-2 and V is TRBV2; TRBD1 matches 8 bases. Germline V lookup: CDR1 SNHLY, CDR2 FYNNEI. The CDR3 sequence is 14 residues long. Trimming cost V 6 bases and J 8 bases; bases outside gene matches: 11.

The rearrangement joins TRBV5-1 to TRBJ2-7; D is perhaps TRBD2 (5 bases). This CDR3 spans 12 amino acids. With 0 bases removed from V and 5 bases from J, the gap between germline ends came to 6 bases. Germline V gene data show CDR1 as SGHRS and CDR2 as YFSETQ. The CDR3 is CASSLEGDEQYF. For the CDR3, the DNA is TGCGCCAGCAGCTTGGAGGGAGACGAGCAGTACTTC.

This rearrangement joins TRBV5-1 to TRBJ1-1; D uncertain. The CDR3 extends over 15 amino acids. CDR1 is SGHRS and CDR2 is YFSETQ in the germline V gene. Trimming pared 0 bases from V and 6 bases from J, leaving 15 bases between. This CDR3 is CASSLVTAGVAEAFF. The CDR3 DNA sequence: TGCGCCAGCAGCTTGGTGACCGCCGGGGTAGCTGAAGCTTTCTTT.

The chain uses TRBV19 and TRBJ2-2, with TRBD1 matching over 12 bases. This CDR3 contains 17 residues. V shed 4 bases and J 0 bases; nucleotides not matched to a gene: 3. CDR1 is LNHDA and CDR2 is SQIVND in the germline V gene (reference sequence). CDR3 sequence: CASSKGQGATNTGELFF. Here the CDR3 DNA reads TGTGCCAGTAGTAAGGGACAGGGGGCTACGAACACCGGGGAGCTGTTTTTT.